This T cell receptor (beta chain) appears in the sequencing data of a study of radiotherapy plus CTLA-4 blockade in lung cancer. Overall study findings and caveats: After treatment with radiotherapy plus ipilimumab, TCR clones that came from the tumor expanded in blood.

The method was immunoSEQ multiplex PCR; TCRdb's version includes in-frame clones alone and lacks a portion of them. The top ten clones hold 14% to 15% of a sample with roughly 98,000 clones, over 75% of them seen once. Participants had chemo-refractory metastatic non-small-cell lung cancer and were treated with focal radiation plus ipilimumab CTLA-4 blockade. Concerning this clone: Its antigen is not identified.

The sample here was peripheral blood, taken from a patient treated with radiotherapy plus ipilimumab. This TCR was recovered from a human donor with non-small cell lung cancer that progressed on radiotherapy plus ipilimumab.

CDR3 DNA: TGTGCCAGCAGCTTAGAGCAGGACCGGGCCTACGAGCAGTACTTC. Translation: CASSLEQDRAYEQYF. The rearrangement joins TRBV7-2 to TRBJ2-7; D unresolved. The length of the CDR3 is 15 residues. The V end was cut by 1 base, the J end by 2 bases, with 12 bases between. CDR1 and CDR2 from the germline V gene are SGHTA and FQGNSA. Full variable domain (rest looked up from reference TRBV7-2 and TRBJ2-7): GAGVSQSPSNKVTEKGKDVELRCDPISGHTALYWYRQSLGQGLEFLIYFQGNSAPDKSGLPSDRFSAERTGGSVSTLTIQRTQQEDSAVYLCASSLEQDRAYEQYFGPGTRLTVT.